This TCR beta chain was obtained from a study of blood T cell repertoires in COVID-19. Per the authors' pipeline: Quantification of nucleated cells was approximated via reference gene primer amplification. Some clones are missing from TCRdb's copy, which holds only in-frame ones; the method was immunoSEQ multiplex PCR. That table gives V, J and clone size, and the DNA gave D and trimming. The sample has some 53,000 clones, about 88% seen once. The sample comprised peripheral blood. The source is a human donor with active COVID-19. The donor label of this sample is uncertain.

The CDR3 is CASSLGTGGYEQYF. CDR3 nucleotides: TGCGCCAGCAGCTTGGGGACAGGGGGCTACGAGCAGTACTTC. J is TRBJ2-7 and V is TRBV5-1; 10 nucleotides align to TRBD1. The V gene's germline CDR1 is SGHRS and CDR2 YFSETQ. CDR3 size: 14 residues. V shed 0 bases and J 3 bases; nucleotides not matched to a gene: 0.